This T cell receptor (beta chain) was profiled in a study of post-analysis software for immune sequencing data. In the study overall: Patients had relapsing-remitting, secondary progressive or progressive-relapsing multiple sclerosis; some lacked subtype.

For this clonotype: The antigen is unknown.

Overall study findings and caveats: Batch-matched samples strongly co-clustered by F measure. Normalized Chao1 diversity in multiple sclerosis patients fell significantly below that of controls. Patients showed TRBV5-6, TRBV5-1 and TRBV20-1 among 4 or 5 TRBV segments more frequent than in controls.

This CDR3 spans 15 amino acids. V shed 5 bases and J 7 bases; nucleotides not matched to a gene: 10. Germline CDR1 SGHAT, CDR2 FQNNGV. Unique molecular identifiers tagged the TCR beta cDNA libraries. TCRdb re-called the PCR reads with MiXCR, one entry per CDR3 protein. The table has roughly 800,000 distinct CDR3 sequences, about 27% seen once. The clonotype was recovered from a girl aged 10-17 years with multiple sclerosis. The chain is built from TRBV11-2 and TRBJ2-2; 7 nucleotides line up with TRBD1. The sample comprised blood. The CDR3 DNA reads TGTGCCAGCAGCCTGACAGGGTACGAGGACGGGGAGCTGTTTTTT. This sequence encodes CASSLTGYEDGELFF.